The clone carrying this TCR beta chain was seen at least ten times. The antigen is undetermined. The iRepertoire nested amplicon-rescue multiplex PCR amplified TCR alpha and beta CDR3s from RNA. Tissue mRNA or PBMC total RNA, roughly 90-450 ng, went into one-step reverse transcription and amplification. In TCRdb, the multiplex PCR reads were re-called with MiXCR into one record per CDR3 protein. The sample consists of about 93,000 distinct CDR3 sequences, around 40% of them appearing once. The CDR3 has 14 amino acids. Germline V CDR1 and CDR2: MDHEN, SYDVKM. V lost 1 base, J lost 4 bases, and 10 bases lay in between. The record originates from a study of glioma-infiltrating T cells. General study results and limits: Tissue and blood shared very few CDR3 sequences. Above-expected tissue-blood divergence occurred in all gliomas, most in low-grade ones.

The receptor was derived from a human donor with low-grade glioma or glioblastoma, undergoing nonglioma brain surgery, or in good health (not recorded which). The sequencing sample was made of glioma tissue, nonneoplastic brain tissue, or PBMCs (not recorded which). The genes are TRBV28 and TRBJ1-2, with unresolved D. CDR3 residues: CASSLYVGFYGYTF. Here the CDR3 DNA reads TGTGCCAGCAGTTTATACGTAGGGTTCTATGGCTACACCTTC.